This T cell receptor beta chain is drawn from a study of regulatory T cells in long-lasting Graves disease. Regarding time point: persistent/refractory GD, antithyroid drugs over 5 years with positive TRAb. RNA isolated from PBMCs was used to make the TCR library. Peripheral blood, around 9.9 milliliters per patient, was collected in EDTA tubes. This clonotype was seen repeatedly, ten times or more. Its specificity is unknown. V was trimmed by 6 bases and J by 4 bases, leaving 9 bases between them. The CDR3 runs to 12 residues. Study-level results: The sample size was small, and this may have reduced accuracy. Less diverse TCR repertoires were seen in persistent Graves' patients than in newly diagnosed ones.

The TCR beta library used iRepertoire HTBI primers with Arm-PCR amplification of CDR3. TCRdb re-derived calls from the multiplex PCR reads in MiXCR, one entry per CDR3 protein. Of approximately 500,000 distinct CDR3 sequences in the sample, about 22% are singletons; the top ten hold roughly 6.9%. This TCR was recovered from a female donor with Graves disease. This specimen consisted of peripheral blood mononuclear cells (PBMCs), obtained when the disease was refractory, from a patient treated with antithyroid drugs. The chain joins TRBV12-3 or TRBV12-4 to TRBJ1-1; the D is unclear. The CDR3 nucleotides read TGTGCCAGCAGCTTCGGCCCCACTGAAGCTTTCTTT. It codes for CASSFGPTEAFF.